This TCR beta chain was sequenced for a study of blood T cell repertoires in COVID-19. Study in general: The analysed material was cDNA or gDNA that came from T cells, B-cell-depleted T cells, or PBMCs.

The table came from immunoSEQ multiplex PCR; TCRdb's copy has only in-frame clones and leaves some out. The sample lists some 350,000 clones, around 87% occurring once. Looked up from germline, CDR1 is ENHRY and CDR2 is SYGVKD. The CDR3 length is 17 residues. Trimming took off 3 bases at V and 4 bases at J, with 21 bases between the two ends. Sequencing was carried out using peripheral blood. The source of this sequence is a woman between 50 and 59 years old with COVID-19, enrolled during active disease. This chain joins TRBV10-3 and TRBJ1-1, with D maybe TRBD1 (5 bases). CDR3 nucleotide sequence: TGTGCCATCAGTGATCCCTGGGGTGGGGCTAGGAGCACTGAAGCTTTCTTT. The encoded protein is CAISDPWGGARSTEAFF.